These T cell receptor beta chains were read from a single sample in a study of cytomegalovirus exposure and HLA in healthy donors. The data were produced by immunoSEQ multiplex PCR, yet TCRdb's version contains in-frame clones alone and is incomplete. Of around 140,000 clones listed, under 75% are singletons. The sequencing sample was made of PBMCs. These receptors all come from a woman between 35 and 50 years old in good health and CMV-seronegative. CDR3s include the opening cysteine and the closing phenylalanine or tryptophan. Each record gives: V gene, J gene, clone size, D gene, CDR3 DNA, CDR3 protein. D genes are given only for firm matches. Clone size is shown for a subset of rows, as once, few, many or a class of expanded clone.

v_call: TRBV5-4; j_call: TRBJ2-2; clone_size: -; d_call: TRBD1; cdr3_nt: TGTGCCAGCAGCTTGGGACAGGGGCGCTCCCTTAACACCGGGGAGCTGTTTTTT; cdr3_aa: CASSLGQGRSLNTGELFF
v_call: TRBV5-1; j_call: TRBJ2-7; clone_size: -; d_call: TRBD1; cdr3_nt: TGCGCCAGCACGAAGGGACAGGGTTCCTACGAGCAGTACTTC; cdr3_aa: CASTKGQGSYEQYF
v_call: TRBV5-1; j_call: TRBJ2-1; clone_size: -; d_call: -; cdr3_nt: TGCGCCAGCAGCCCCGTGGGGGGGCTGGTGGACAATGAGCAGTTCTTC; cdr3_aa: CASSPVGGLVDNEQFF
v_call: TRBV5-6; j_call: TRBJ2-7; clone_size: many; d_call: -; cdr3_nt: TGTGCCAGCAGCCCTGGACCACAGGTACCCAGCTACGAGCAGTACTTC; cdr3_aa: CASSPGPQVPSYEQYF
v_call: TRBV5-1; j_call: TRBJ1-1; clone_size: -; d_call: -; cdr3_nt: TGCGCCAGCAGCTTCACACTCCTACCGGGGATCACTGAAGCTTTCTTT; cdr3_aa: CASSFTLLPGITEAFF
v_call: TRBV5-1; j_call: TRBJ2-7; clone_size: few; d_call: TRBD1; cdr3_nt: TGCGCCAGCAGGGCGACAGGGGATCTCGAGCAGTACTTC; cdr3_aa: CASRATGDLEQYF
v_call: TRBV2; j_call: TRBJ2-3; clone_size: -; d_call: -; cdr3_nt: TGTGCCAGCAGAAGCGTTGCTAGCACAGATACGCAGTATTTT; cdr3_aa: CASRSVASTDTQYF
v_call: TRBV28; j_call: TRBJ1-2; clone_size: -; d_call: TRBD1; cdr3_nt: TGTGCCAGCAGCCCGGCAGGGGGCTATGGCTACACCTTC; cdr3_aa: CASSPAGGYGYTF
v_call: TRBV4-1; j_call: TRBJ2-3; clone_size: -; d_call: TRBD2; cdr3_nt: TGCGCCAGCAGCCAAGAGTGGAGCGGGACGAACACAGATACGCAGTATTTT; cdr3_aa: CASSQEWSGTNTDTQYF
v_call: TRBV4-3; j_call: TRBJ1-1; clone_size: few; d_call: TRBD1; cdr3_nt: TGCGCCAGCACACGGGACAGGGATACTGAAGCTTTCTTT; cdr3_aa: CASTRDRDTEAFF
v_call: TRBV7-2; j_call: TRBJ1-2; clone_size: few; d_call: -; cdr3_nt: TGTGCCAGCAGCTTCGACATACTTGCTAACTATGGCTACACCTTC; cdr3_aa: CASSFDILANYGYTF
v_call: TRBV9; j_call: TRBJ2-3; clone_size: few; d_call: -; cdr3_nt: TGTGCCAGCAGCGTAGCTGGTACTAGCACAGATACGCAGTATTTT; cdr3_aa: CASSVAGTSTDTQYF
v_call: TRBV6-1; j_call: TRBJ2-7; clone_size: -; d_call: TRBD1; cdr3_nt: TGTGCCAGCAGTGAAGCTGGGACAGGGGATCCCTACGAGCAGTACTTC; cdr3_aa: CASSEAGTGDPYEQYF
v_call: TRBV9; j_call: TRBJ1-1; clone_size: -; d_call: -; cdr3_nt: TGTGCCAGCAGCTTATCGAAGACAGGGAACACTGAAGCTTTCTTT; cdr3_aa: CASSLSKTGNTEAFF
v_call: TRBV5-4; j_call: TRBJ1-2; clone_size: -; d_call: TRBD1; cdr3_nt: TGTGCCAGCAGCGCGGACAGGGGGTATGGCTACACCTTC; cdr3_aa: CASSADRGYGYTF
v_call: TRBV5-1; j_call: TRBJ2-1; clone_size: -; d_call: -; cdr3_nt: TGCGCCAGCAGCTTGTCCAAGCCCGAAGACAATGAGCAGTTCTTC; cdr3_aa: CASSLSKPEDNEQFF
v_call: TRBV5-4; j_call: TRBJ2-2; clone_size: few; d_call: -; cdr3_nt: TGTGCCAGCAGCTTCAACAGAAACACCGGGGAGCTGTTTTTT; cdr3_aa: CASSFNRNTGELFF
v_call: TRBV29-1; j_call: TRBJ1-1; clone_size: few; d_call: -; cdr3_nt: TGCAGCGTTGATTTTTCGGGTTCCGAAGCTTTCTTT; cdr3_aa: CSVDFSGSEAFF
v_call: TRBV18; j_call: TRBJ1-2; clone_size: -; d_call: -; cdr3_nt: TGTGCCAGCTCTCCTGCCACTATTACCGGGAACTTGGTAGTCGGCTACACCTTC; cdr3_aa: CASSPATITGNLVVGYTF
v_call: TRBV21-1; j_call: TRBJ2-5; clone_size: -; d_call: -; cdr3_nt: TGTGCCAGCAGCGAAGAGCACAGGGAGGGCCCCCACCAGACCCAGTACTTC; cdr3_aa: CASSEEHREGPHQTQYF
v_call: TRBV27; j_call: TRBJ2-5; clone_size: few; d_call: TRBD2; cdr3_nt: TGTGCCAGCAGCTCGGGACTAGCGGGGTTGGAGACCCAGTACTTC; cdr3_aa: CASSSGLAGLETQYF
v_call: TRBV28; j_call: TRBJ2-1; clone_size: -; d_call: -; cdr3_nt: TGTGCCAGCAGTTTCCGGGGGGCCGGGAATGAGCAATTCTTC; cdr3_aa: CASSFRGAGNEQFF
v_call: TRBV9; j_call: TRBJ1-1; clone_size: -; d_call: -; cdr3_nt: TGTGCCAGCAGCGCTTCTGTCGGGGGTGGGTACACTGAAGCTTTCTTT; cdr3_aa: CASSASVGGGYTEAFF
v_call: TRBV19; j_call: TRBJ1-5; clone_size: -; d_call: TRBD1; cdr3_nt: TGTGCCAGTAGTACGACAGGGTACCAGCCCCAGCATTTT; cdr3_aa: CASSTTGYQPQHF
v_call: TRBV30; j_call: TRBJ1-3; clone_size: -; d_call: -; cdr3_nt: TGTGCCTGGAGTGTAGGACTGGGGGCCTACTCTGGAAACACCATATATTTT; cdr3_aa: CAWSVGLGAYSGNTIYF
v_call: TRBV18; j_call: TRBJ1-1; clone_size: few; d_call: -; cdr3_nt: TGTGCCAGCTCACCACCCCAGGAACGTCAACCGGCTTTCTTT; cdr3_aa: CASSPPQERQPAFF
v_call: TRBV10-3; j_call: TRBJ2-7; clone_size: few; d_call: -; cdr3_nt: TGTGCCATCAGGGGTGGGAGCTACGAGCAGTACTTC; cdr3_aa: CAIRGGSYEQYF
v_call: TRBV11-2; j_call: TRBJ1-1; clone_size: once; d_call: TRBD1; cdr3_nt: TGTGCCAGCAGCTTAGAACCGGGACAGGACACTGAAGCTTTCTTT; cdr3_aa: CASSLEPGQDTEAFF
v_call: TRBV6-1; j_call: TRBJ1-2; clone_size: -; d_call: TRBD1; cdr3_nt: TGTGCCAGCAGTGAATCCCCGACAGGGCAAACTTCCTATGGCTACACCTTC; cdr3_aa: CASSESPTGQTSYGYTF
v_call: TRBV5-1; j_call: TRBJ2-3; clone_size: -; d_call: TRBD1; cdr3_nt: TGCGCCAGCAGCCCGGGACAGGGAAAAGATACGCAGTATTTT; cdr3_aa: CASSPGQGKDTQYF
v_call: TRBV10-3; j_call: TRBJ2-5; clone_size: -; d_call: TRBD1; cdr3_nt: TGTGCCATCCGACAGGGGGCGGTGGAGACCCAGTACTTC; cdr3_aa: CAIRQGAVETQYF
v_call: TRBV10-3; j_call: TRBJ2-1; clone_size: -; d_call: TRBD2; cdr3_nt: TGTGCCATCGGAACGGGGGGGCCCAGTGAGCAGTTCTTC; cdr3_aa: CAIGTGGPSEQFF
v_call: TRBV6-6; j_call: TRBJ1-5; clone_size: -; d_call: -; cdr3_nt: TGTGCCAGCAGCCCTACGGGGGGGAAGCAGCCCCAGCATTTT; cdr3_aa: CASSPTGGKQPQHF
v_call: TRBV27; j_call: TRBJ2-1; clone_size: -; d_call: TRBD2; cdr3_nt: TGTGCCAGCAGTCCCTCCCAGCGGGGGCCGTACAATGAGCAGTTCTTC; cdr3_aa: CASSPSQRGPYNEQFF
v_call: TRBV5-1; j_call: TRBJ1-1; clone_size: -; d_call: TRBD1; cdr3_nt: TGCGCCAGCAGCTTGGACGGACAGGGGATCACTGAAGCTTTCTTT; cdr3_aa: CASSLDGQGITEAFF
v_call: TRBV28; j_call: TRBJ1-6; clone_size: -; d_call: TRBD1; cdr3_nt: TGTGCCGCGGGACAGGGAAATTCACCCCTCCACTTT; cdr3_aa: CAAGQGNSPLHF
v_call: TRBV30; j_call: TRBJ2-2; clone_size: -; d_call: -; cdr3_nt: TGTGCCTGGAGTCATAAGAACTCCGGGGAGCTGTTTTTT; cdr3_aa: CAWSHKNSGELFF
v_call: TRBV7-3; j_call: TRBJ1-2; clone_size: -; d_call: -; cdr3_nt: TGTGCCAGCAGCCTCGACAGGAGCTATGGCTACACCTTC; cdr3_aa: CASSLDRSYGYTF
v_call: TRBV6-5; j_call: TRBJ1-1; clone_size: few; d_call: -; cdr3_nt: TGTGCCAGCAGTCACCCACAGGGGAACACTGAAGCTTTCTTT; cdr3_aa: CASSHPQGNTEAFF
v_call: TRBV7-9; j_call: TRBJ2-1; clone_size: few; d_call: -; cdr3_nt: TGTGCCAGCAGCTTGCGCGGGATCCGTGGTGAGCAGTTCTTC; cdr3_aa: CASSLRGIRGEQFF
v_call: TRBV10-1; j_call: TRBJ2-7; clone_size: -; d_call: -; cdr3_nt: TGCGCCAGCAGTGAGGCGCTCGGCGGATCCTACGAGCAGTACTTC; cdr3_aa: CASSEALGGSYEQYF
v_call: TRBV4-1; j_call: TRBJ1-5; clone_size: -; d_call: -; cdr3_nt: TGCGCCAGCAGCCAAGATACGACAGTCAATCAGCCCCAGCATTTT; cdr3_aa: CASSQDTTVNQPQHF
v_call: TRBV5-1; j_call: TRBJ2-3; clone_size: -; d_call: TRBD1; cdr3_nt: TGCGCCAGCAGTCGGACAGGGGGCCTGAGCACAGATACGCAGTATTTT; cdr3_aa: CASSRTGGLSTDTQYF
v_call: TRBV12-5; j_call: TRBJ1-4; clone_size: -; d_call: -; cdr3_nt: TGTGCTAGTGGACAAACAGGGTTTGAAAAACTGTTTTTT; cdr3_aa: CASGQTGFEKLFF
v_call: TRBV2; j_call: TRBJ2-1; clone_size: -; d_call: -; cdr3_nt: TGTGCCAGCAGTGAGTCGGTCTTTGGTAATGAGCAGTTCTTC; cdr3_aa: CASSESVFGNEQFF
v_call: TRBV4-3; j_call: TRBJ2-3; clone_size: -; d_call: -; cdr3_nt: TGCGCCAGCAGCCAAGAGTGGGGGGGCAAGAAAGATACGCAGTATTTT; cdr3_aa: CASSQEWGGKKDTQYF
v_call: TRBV25-1; j_call: TRBJ2-3; clone_size: -; d_call: TRBD1; cdr3_nt: TGTGCCAGCAGTGAATTGGGACAGGGGGCTTTGGATACGCAGTATTTT; cdr3_aa: CASSELGQGALDTQYF
v_call: TRBV6-6; j_call: TRBJ1-6; clone_size: few; d_call: TRBD1; cdr3_nt: TGTGCCAGCAGTTATGGGGGACAGGTAGCACCCCTCCACTTT; cdr3_aa: CASSYGGQVAPLHF
v_call: TRBV11-2; j_call: TRBJ1-5; clone_size: -; d_call: -; cdr3_nt: TGTGCCAGCAGCCTGGGGGGTAGCAATCAGCCCCAGCATTTT; cdr3_aa: CASSLGGSNQPQHF
v_call: TRBV7-6; j_call: TRBJ2-5; clone_size: once; d_call: TRBD2; cdr3_nt: TGTGCCAGCAGGGAGAAGATTACTAGCGGGGGCTGGGAGACCCAGTACTTC; cdr3_aa: CASREKITSGGWETQYF
v_call: TRBV7-7; j_call: TRBJ2-1; clone_size: -; d_call: TRBD2; cdr3_nt: TGTGCCAGCAGCCCCAGGACTAGCGGGGGAATTTGGGATGAGCAGTTCTTC; cdr3_aa: CASSPRTSGGIWDEQFF
v_call: TRBV30; j_call: TRBJ2-7; clone_size: -; d_call: -; cdr3_nt: TGTGCCTGGAGTGTACTAAGAAGGATTACCTACGAGCAGTACTTC; cdr3_aa: CAWSVLRRITYEQYF
v_call: TRBV6-6; j_call: TRBJ2-5; clone_size: -; d_call: -; cdr3_nt: TGTGCCAGCAGCCAGGGGTTGGAGACCCAGTACTTC; cdr3_aa: CASSQGLETQYF
v_call: TRBV5-1; j_call: TRBJ2-2; clone_size: -; d_call: -; cdr3_nt: TGCGCCAGCAGCTTGGTTGCGGGGAGCCGCACCGGGGAGCTGTTTTTT; cdr3_aa: CASSLVAGSRTGELFF
v_call: TRBV5-1; j_call: TRBJ1-4; clone_size: few; d_call: -; cdr3_nt: TGCGCCAGCAGCGCCCGCGCCGGGAACGAAAAACTGTTTTTT; cdr3_aa: CASSARAGNEKLFF
v_call: TRBV2; j_call: TRBJ1-5; clone_size: -; d_call: TRBD1; cdr3_nt: TGTGCCAGCAGCCCTGGACAGGAACGGATTCAGCCCCAGCATTTT; cdr3_aa: CASSPGQERIQPQHF
v_call: TRBV28; j_call: TRBJ1-5; clone_size: -; d_call: -; cdr3_nt: TGTGCCAGCAGTTCCCCAACAGGGTATAGCAATCAGCCCCAGCATTTT; cdr3_aa: CASSSPTGYSNQPQHF